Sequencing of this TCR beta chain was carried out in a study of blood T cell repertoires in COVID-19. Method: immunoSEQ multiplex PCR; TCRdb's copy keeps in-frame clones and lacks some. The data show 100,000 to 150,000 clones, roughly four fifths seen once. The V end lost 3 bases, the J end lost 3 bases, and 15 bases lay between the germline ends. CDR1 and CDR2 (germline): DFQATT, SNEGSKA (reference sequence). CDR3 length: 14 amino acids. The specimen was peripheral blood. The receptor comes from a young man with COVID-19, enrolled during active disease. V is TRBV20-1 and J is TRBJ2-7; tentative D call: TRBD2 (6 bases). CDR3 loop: CSASDAGSGYEQYF. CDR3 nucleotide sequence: TGCAGTGCTAGTGACGCGGGGAGCGGCTACGAGCAGTACTTC.